The 7 T cell receptor beta chains given below trace back to one sample, sequenced in a study of OX40 agonist ivuxolimab in advanced cancers. Clones were read by immunoSEQ multiplex PCR, and TCRdb kept only the in-frame ones, dropping some. The sample shows about 36,000 clones, 88% of them seen only once. The specimen comprised CD4+ or CD8+ T cells sorted from blood, sampled in a trial of the OX40 agonist ivuxolimab. The receptors come from an adult with an advanced solid tumor such as melanoma, head and neck, liver or kidney cancer.

V gene TRBV14 combines with J gene TRBJ2-1; 16 nucleotides line up with TRBD2. The CDR3 runs 15 residues. The ends lost 4 bases at V and 9 bases at J; junction bases unmatched: 3. The germline gives CDR1 SGHDN, CDR2 FVKESK. CDR3 nucleotides: TGTGCCAGCAGCCTAGGGACTAGCGGGAGGGGTGAGCAGTTCTTC. The encoded protein is CASSLGTSGRGEQFF.

The chain recombines TRBV19 with TRBJ2-3; D remains ambiguous. Germline V gene sequence: CDR1 LNHDA, CDR2 SQIVND (reference sequence). CDR3 length equals 15 residues. Between the trimmed V and J ends, which lost 5 bases and 6 bases, there was a span of 18 bases. For the CDR3, the DNA is TGTGCCAGTAGTCTCCAGACCTACGGGTTGGATACGCAGTATTTT. Protein sequence: CASSLQTYGLDTQYF.

CDR3 amino acids: CASSTPGLAGNEQYF. The CDR3 nucleotides read TGTGCCAGCAGCACTCCGGGACTAGCGGGAAACGAGCAGTACTTC. The chain has TRBV13 and TRBJ2-7; 13 bases are a match to TRBD2. J lost 5 bases, V lost 5 bases, and 6 bases had no gene match. Germline V lookup: CDR1 PRHDT, CDR2 FYEKMQ (reference sequence). The CDR3 sequence is 15 residues long.

V is TRBV2 and J is TRBJ2-1; 14 bases match TRBD2. V gave up 9 bases and J gave up 6 bases; unmatched junction bases: 1. The length of the CDR3 is 13 residues. Germline V gene data show CDR1 as SNHLY and CDR2 as FYNNEI. This chain's CDR3 is CARGTSGSNEQFF. In DNA, the CDR3 is TGTGCCAGAGGGACTAGCGGGAGCAATGAGCAGTTCTTC.

The sample holds one count of this clone. V and J are TRBV27 and TRBJ2-2, with 7 bases matching TRBD1. The V and J ends lost 6 bases and 0 bases, in that order; junction bases with no gene match: 7. Germline loops: CDR1 MNHEY, CDR2 SMNVEV (reference sequence). The CDR3 totals 16 residues. The DNA for the CDR3 is TGTGCCAGCAGACCCCTAGGGGGCTCGAACACCGGGGAGCTGTTTTTT. It yields the protein CASRPLGGSNTGELFF.

This clone was observed a few times. The chain recombines TRBV28 with TRBJ2-5; TRBD2 aligns across 8 bases. CDR3 size: 16 residues. J lost 2 bases, V lost 5 bases, and 10 bases had no gene match. The germline V gene has CDR1 MDHEN and CDR2 SYDVKM. The CDR3 sequence: CASSLIAGRSQETQYF. The CDR3, as DNA: TGTGCCAGCAGTCTAATAGCGGGGAGAAGTCAAGAGACCCAGTACTTC.

Only one count was recorded for this clone. The V gene is TRBV19, the J gene TRBJ2-7, with 8 bases aligning to TRBD1. Per the germline V gene, CDR1 is LNHDA and CDR2 is SQIVND (reference sequence). The trim removed 3 bases at V and 6 bases at J, leaving 10 bases unmatched. The CDR3 extends over 15 amino acids. The DNA of the CDR3 is TGTGCCAGTAGTATGATTGGACAGGGTGGAACCGAGCAGTACTTC. Translation: CASSMIGQGGTEQYF. Drawing the rest from reference TRBV19 and TRBJ2-7, the complete variable domain is DGGITQSPKYLFRKEGQNVTLSCEQNLNHDAMYWYRQDPGQGLRLIYYSQIVNDFQKGDIAEGYSVSREKKESFPLTVTSAQKNPTAFYLCASSMIGQGGTEQYFGPGTRLTVT.